This T cell receptor beta chain is drawn from a study of blood T cell repertoires in COVID-19. The wider study: The United States, Italy and Spain provided the acute and convalescent COVID-19 samples.

CDR3 size: 14 residues. V gave up 0 bases and J gave up 5 bases; unmatched junction bases: 3. Germline lookup yields CDR1 SGHRS and CDR2 YFSETQ. Original handling: Nucleated cell counts were estimated from reference gene primer amplification. TCRdb's copy holds only in-frame clones and misses some; the assay was immunoSEQ multiplex PCR. The V and J calls and clone size were taken over from that table, and D and trimming were inferred from the DNA. In the table there are 110,000 or so clones, 85% of which are singletons. V is TRBV5-1 and J is TRBJ2-5; 8 bases map to TRBD1. The receptor comes from a man between 45 and 60 years old with acute or convalescent COVID-19. Specimen: peripheral blood. The CDR3 region is CASSLGTGLETQYF. Written as DNA, the CDR3 is TGCGCCAGCAGCTTGGGGACAGGGTTGGAGACCCAGTACTTC.